Sequencing of this T cell receptor (beta chain) was carried out in a study of cytomegalovirus exposure and HLA in healthy donors. Study observations and caveats: Roughly even sequencing depth across donors was the assumption behind the presence/absence analyses. Evidence from a later analysis indicated that most CMV-associated TCR beta chains looked HLA-restricted.

About this clone: Its antigen is unknown.

The CDR3 is 15 residues long. V dropped 2 bases and J dropped 0; count of bases not matched to a gene: 1. The germline CDR1 and CDR2 sequences are SGHRS and YFSETQ. It was with 60 Vbeta and 13 Jbeta primers that the PCR ran. Data came from immunoSEQ multiplex PCR; TCRdb stores just in-frame clones and leaves some out. The profile shows roughly 100,000 clones, 82% of them singletons. The chain has TRBV5-1 and TRBJ2-1, with TRBD1 matching 8 bases. The origin of this receptor is a man aged 50-59 years in good health and CMV-seronegative. The sample was PBMCs. CDR3 bases: TGCGCCAGCAGCTTCGGACAGGGCTCCTACAATGAGCAGTTCTTC. Encoded protein: CASSFGQGSYNEQFF. The variable domain in full, with the rest retrieved from reference TRBV5-1 and TRBJ2-1, is KAGVTQTPRYLIKTRGQQVTLSCSPISGHRSVSWYQQTPGQGLQFLFEYFSETQRNKGNFPGRFSGRQFSNSRSEMNVSTLELGDSALYLCASSFGQGSYNEQFFGPGTRLTVL.